These 29 T cell receptor beta chains came from one sample sequenced in a study of T cell repertoires in cytomegalovirus infection. These receptors are not linked to any known antigen. TCRdb reprocessed the reads with MiXCR, giving one entry per CDR3 protein. The table has 700,000 to 950,000 distinct CDR3 sequences, approximately 32% seen once. Sequences were derived from cultured CD8+ T cells from PBMCs, sampled from culture after CMV antigen stimulation. Receptors originate from a human donor in good health (CMV status not recorded). Some clones in this sample may be carry-over from other donors' samples.

This clonotype was counted between two and nine times. The J gene is TRBJ2-2, the V gene TRBV20-1; TRBD2 is a possible D gene (6 bases). Germline V CDR1 and CDR2: DFQATT, SNEGSKA (reference sequence). This CDR3 spans 16 amino acids. The V end was cut by 6 bases, the J end by 5 bases, with 22 bases between. CDR3 in amino acids: CSAAPGLSGDTGELFF. Written as DNA, the CDR3 is TGCAGTGCAGCTCCGGGACTTTCGGGGGATACCGGGGAGCTGTTTTTT.

This clonotype was counted many times. The chain carries TRBV7-8 and TRBJ2-7; 10 nucleotides align to TRBD2. This CDR3 comprises 19 residues. The V segment lost 2 bases and the J segment 0 bases; nucleotides outside the gene matches: 13. Germline V lookup: CDR1 SGHVS, CDR2 FQNEAQ. The CDR3 loop is CASSLYPLAGDRSSYEQYV. CDR3 sequence (DNA): TGTGCCAGCAGCTTATACCCCCTAGCGGGGGATAGAAGCTCCTACGAGCAGTACGTC.

The J gene is TRBJ2-5, the V gene TRBV19, with 8 bases identical to TRBD1. V lost 8 bases, J lost 4 bases, and 9 bases stayed unmatched. From germline, CDR1 is LNHDA and CDR2 SQIVND (reference sequence). The CDR3 loop spans 14 amino acids. CDR3 bases: TGTGCCAGTGCCCCTCTGGACAGGGTAGAGACCCAGTACTTC. Translated: CASAPLDRVETQYF.

This clonotype occurred a few times. The rearrangement joins TRBV7-9 to TRBJ2-3; D possibly matches TRBD1 or TRBD2 (6 bases each). The CDR3 spans 14 residues. V lost 7 bases and J lost 5, with 16 bases in between. Germline CDR1 is SEHNR and CDR2 is FQNEAQ (reference sequence). CDR3 protein: CASKEGTRGDTQYF. The CDR3 DNA sequence: TGTGCCAGCAAGGAGGGGACCAGGGGAGATACGCAGTATTTT.

V is TRBV7-2 and J is TRBJ2-1, with D unresolved. V was cut by 1 base and J by 0 bases, with 13 bases left in between. Germline V gene sequence: CDR1 SGHTA, CDR2 FQGNSA. The CDR3 is 17 amino acids. The CDR3 sequence: CASSLGHNTYSYNEQFF. CDR3 nucleotides: TGTGCCAGCAGCTTAGGGCACAATACTTACTCCTACAATGAGCAGTTCTTC.

Worth noting for this clonotype: A junction boundary mismatches the germline segment, possibly from a read error. This chain links TRBV19 with TRBJ2-2; D is unresolved. The CDR3 totals 12 residues. Germline CDR1 is LNHDA and CDR2 is SQIVND (reference sequence). The CDR3 coding sequence is TGTGCCACCTTATCGAACACCGGAGAGCTGTTTTTT. Its translation: CATLSNTGELFF.

This clonotype showed up many times. The gene calls are TRBV4-3 and TRBJ1-6; 10 nucleotides align to TRBD1. The CDR3 totals 17 residues. Germline V gene sequence: CDR1 LGHNA, CDR2 YSLEER. J lost 7 bases, V lost 0 bases, and 6 bases had no gene match. The CDR3 reads CASSQDLWDRGNSPLHF. The DNA of the CDR3 is TGCGCCAGCAGCCAAGATCTTTGGGACAGGGGAAATTCACCCCTCCACTTT.

The chain carries TRBV6-5 and TRBJ2-7; unclear D gene. Germline loops: CDR1 MNHEY, CDR2 SVGAGI. This CDR3 region has 14 residues. With 5 bases removed from V and 2 bases from J, the gap between germline ends came to 13 bases. The chain's CDR3 is CASSPRRHTYEQYV. As DNA, the CDR3 is TGTGCCAGCAGTCCCCGAAGACATACCTACGAGCAGTACGTC.

This clonotype has a handful of counts. The V and J genes are TRBV19 and TRBJ1-5; D may be TRBD1 (6 bases). The CDR3 runs 13 residues. Germline lookup yields CDR1 LNHDA and CDR2 SQIVND (reference sequence). V dropped 9 bases and J dropped 6 bases, with 15 bases sitting between them. This CDR3 is CASCTQGSQPQHF. In DNA, the CDR3 is TGTGCCAGCTGTACCCAGGGGAGTCAGCCCCAGCATTTT.

The V gene is TRBV28, the J gene TRBJ1-5; weak D call: TRBD1 (6 bases). V shed 5 bases and J shed 6 bases, with 11 bases lying between them. Germline V gene data show CDR1 as MDHEN and CDR2 as SYDVKM. The CDR3 consists of 13 residues. The DNA of the CDR3 is TGTGCCAGCAGTCACAGGGATCTTCAGCCCCAGCATTTT. Amino acid sequence: CASSHRDLQPQHF.

The rearrangement joins TRBV7-9 to TRBJ2-2; D is unresolved. CDR3 length: 12 residues. Trimming removed 5 bases at V and 11 bases at J, with 12 bases between. Germline CDR1 is SEHNR and CDR2 is FQNEAQ (reference sequence). CDR3 in DNA: TGTGCCAGCAGCCCTGGACGGGTCGAGCTGTTTTTT. It encodes CASSPGRVELFF.

In this sample, this clonotype turned up a few times. The chain links TRBV7-3 to TRBJ2-1; D perhaps matches TRBD1 (5 bases). There are 15 residues in the CDR3. V was shortened by 2 bases and J by 4 bases, with 12 bases between the two germline ends. Per germline, CDR1 SGHTA and CDR2 FQGTGA. The CDR3: CASSLGASAYNEQFF. The CDR3 coding sequence is TGTGCCAGCAGCTTAGGGGCATCTGCTTACAATGAGCAGTTCTTC.

This chain connects TRBV12-3 or TRBV12-4 to TRBJ1-5; D gene unclear. Trimming took 2 bases from V and 4 from J, leaving 15 bases between them. The CDR3 runs 16 residues. The CDR3 loop is CASSLPGLKGNQPQHF. In DNA, the CDR3 is TGTGCCAGCAGTTTACCAGGCTTAAAAGGTAATCAGCCCCAGCATTTT.

The chain combines TRBV2 with TRBJ1-1; D uncertain. Trimming took off 7 bases at V and 4 bases at J, with 10 bases between the two ends. The CDR3 consists of 12 residues. The germline V gene encodes CDR1 SNHLY and CDR2 FYNNEI. CDR3 coding DNA: TGTGCCAGCACCGCGGTGGGCACTGAAGCTTTCTTT. It encodes CASTAVGTEAFF.

The chain links TRBV4-1 to TRBJ1-5, with no clear D. Germline V CDR1 and CDR2: MGHRA, YSYEKL. CDR3 size: 15 residues. Trimming took 1 base from V and 4 from J, leaving 11 bases between them. CDR3: CASSQGEDGNQPQHF. The CDR3 DNA reads TGCGCCAGCAGCCAAGGGGAGGACGGTAATCAGCCCCAGCATTTT.

This chain connects TRBV6-6 to TRBJ2-7, with TRBD1 matching over 10 bases. The germline V gene encodes CDR1 MNHNY and CDR2 SVGAGI (reference sequence). The CDR3 extends over 14 amino acids. With V trimmed by 8 bases and J by 1 base, 5 bases remained unmatched. CDR3 bases: TGTGCCAGCGCTGGGGACAGGGGTTCCTACGAGCAGTACTTC. Translated, it gives CASAGDRGSYEQYF.

The chain employs TRBV14 and TRBJ1-6, with D hard to call. Deletions cut 1 base from V and 7 bases from J, with 17 bases between. The CDR3 has 17 amino acids. Looked up from germline, CDR1 is SGHDN and CDR2 is FVKESK. The CDR3 DNA follows: TGTGCCAGCAGCCAAGGGTCAAGGCCTACTCTAAATTCACCCCTCCACTTT. The encoded protein is CASSQGSRPTLNSPLHF. The variable domain in full, with the rest retrieved from reference TRBV14 and TRBJ1-6, is EAGVTQFPSHSVIEKGQTVTLRCDPISGHDNLYWYRRVMGKEIKFLLHFVKESKQDESGMPNNRFLAERTGGTYSTLKVQPAELEDSGVYFCASSQGSRPTLNSPLHFGNGTRLTVT.

In its sample, this clonotype was seen many times. The chain links TRBV10-3 to TRBJ2-1; TRBD2 is a possible D gene (5 bases). The CDR3 loop spans 14 amino acids. With 6 bases removed from V and 9 bases from J, the gap between germline ends came to 18 bases. Germline V gene data show CDR1 as ENHRY and CDR2 as SYGVKD. This chain's CDR3 is CAIRVRNVGGEQFF. CDR3 nucleotides: TGTGCCATCAGAGTTCGGAATGTAGGAGGTGAGCAGTTCTTC.

This clonotype was seen a handful of times. This chain uses TRBV4-3 with TRBJ2-1, with D tentatively TRBD1 (5 bases). Trimming took 3 bases from V and 2 from J, leaving 14 bases between them. Germline V CDR1 and CDR2: LGHNA, YSLEER. This CDR3 has 16 amino acids. CDR3 amino acids: CASSHSGQGPYNEQFF. DNA of the CDR3: TGCGCCAGCAGCCACTCCGGGCAGGGCCCCTACAATGAGCAGTTCTTC.

This clonotype was counted a few times. The rearrangement uses TRBV7-4 and TRBJ2-4; D call uncertain. This CDR3 has 14 residues. Between the trimmed V and J ends, which lost 5 bases and 3 bases, there was a span of 11 bases. Per the germline V gene, CDR1 is SGHVT and CDR2 is SQSDAQ. The CDR3 protein is CASSPLDGKNIQYF. The CDR3 DNA sequence: TGTGCCAGCAGCCCATTGGATGGCAAAAACATTCAGTACTTC.

This clonotype was detected only a few times. This chain uses TRBV6-2 or TRBV6-3 with TRBJ2-5; 13 positions agree with TRBD2. Looked up from germline, CDR1 is MNHEY and CDR2 is SVGEGT. After removal of 5 bases from V and 5 bases from J, the junction contained 5 bases not matched to a gene. The CDR3 has 15 residues. The CDR3 DNA sequence: TGTGCCAGCAGTGAATCGGGACTAGCGGGGGAGACCCAGTACTTC. Translation: CASSESGLAGETQYF.

The J gene is TRBJ2-7, the V gene TRBV6-2 or TRBV6-3; D is perhaps TRBD2 (5 bases). CDR1 MNHEY and CDR2 SVGEGT come from the germline V gene. The V end was cut by 6 bases, the J end by 1 base, with 13 bases between. This CDR3 contains 14 residues. The CDR3 DNA is TGTGCCAGCAGATTAGGAGGAGAATCCTACGAGCAGTACGTC. This codes for CASRLGGESYEQYV.

The genes are TRBV15 and TRBJ1-4, with 7 bases fitting TRBD1. From germline, CDR1 is LNHNV and CDR2 YYDKDF (reference sequence). The V and J ends lost 5 bases and 1 base, in that order; junction bases with no gene match: 4. The CDR3 consists of 15 residues. Here the CDR3 reads CATSPPGGTNEKLFF. In DNA, the CDR3 is TGTGCCACCAGCCCCCCAGGGGGAACTAATGAAAAACTGTTTTTT.

This clonotype was counted ten times or more. The chain has TRBV7-2 and TRBJ2-1; maybe TRBD1 (6 bases). Germline V gives CDR1 SGHTA, CDR2 FQGNSA. The length of the CDR3 is 15 residues. Trimming pared 5 bases from V and 2 bases from J, leaving 13 bases between. CDR3 loop: CASSLQGNPYNEQFF. DNA of the CDR3: TGTGCCAGCAGCCTACAGGGTAATCCCTACAATGAGCAGTTCTTC.

The table lists this clonotype with a few counts. A read error may account for a junction end that differs from germline. The V gene is TRBV4-2, the J gene TRBJ1-1, with D possibly being TRBD1 (5 bases). The CDR3 sequence is 15 residues long. Germline values: CDR1 LGHNA, CDR2 YNFKEQ. The chain's CDR3 is CASSQGDGSNTEAFF. The CDR3 nucleotides read TGTGCCAGCAGTCAAGGGGACGGTTCAAACACTGAAGCTTTCTTT.

To note about this clonotype: A much larger clone lies one base from this, so it may be a read error. The chain uses TRBV2 and TRBJ1-6; D is unresolved. CDR1 is SNHLY and CDR2 is FYNNEI in the germline V gene. The CDR3 extends over 13 amino acids. CDR3 nucleotide sequence: TGTGCCAGCAGTGAAGTGGCCAATTCATCCCTCCACTTT. Encoded protein: CASSEVANSSLHF.

The chain carries TRBV12-3 or TRBV12-4 and TRBJ2-1; D is uncertain. The CDR3 is 15 amino acids. CDR3 loop: CVTRVEDNIVNEQFF. For the CDR3, the DNA is TGTGTCACCCGCGTCGAGGATAATATTGTCAATGAGCAGTTCTTC.

With respect to this clonotype: A read error may produce the germline difference seen at one junction end. The chain links TRBV13 to TRBJ2-5; 11 bases align to TRBD1. The CDR3 extends over 15 amino acids. Germline assignment: CDR1 PRHDT and CDR2 FYEKMQ (reference sequence). The CDR3 loop is CASSLGTGGVETQYF. For the CDR3, the DNA is TGTGCCAGCAGCCTAGGGACAGGGGGTGTCGAGACCCAGTACTTC.

The gene calls are TRBV2 and TRBJ1-2, with TRBD1 as a possible D gene (6 bases). Germline assignment: CDR1 SNHLY and CDR2 FYNNEI. The V gene lost 6 bases and the J gene lost 1 base, with 24 bases spanning the gap. The CDR3 extends over 18 amino acids. This chain's CDR3 is CASRELDRSHTFNYGYTF. The CDR3 region has the DNA TGTGCCAGCAGGGAACTGGACAGATCCCACACTTTTAACTATGGCTACACCTTC.